These 19 T cell receptor beta chains share one sample of origin, sequenced in a study of tumor-infiltrating lymphocytes in primary liver carcinoma. Between roughly 20 and 30 mg of unsorted bulk tissue served as the source from which RNA and DNA were co-extracted. TCR beta cDNA was reverse-transcribed from 500 to 550 ng of total RNA. The reaction used a constant-region primer and ProtoScript II reverse transcriptase. Libraries covering TCR beta were generated through three nested multiplex PCR rounds (using a slightly modified ARM-PCR). Both of the initial two PCR rounds ran for nine to ten cycles and employed TRBV1-TRBV30 forward primers alongside a C-beta reverse primer. TCRdb re-called the multiplex PCR reads with MiXCR, one entry per CDR3 protein. The sample yields approximately 88,000 distinct CDR3 sequences, about 73% seen once. Sequenced material: tumor-adjacent normal liver tissue. The receptors come from a man between 40 and 49 years old with primary liver carcinoma and hepatitis B virus infection.

To note about this clonotype: A read error may produce the germline difference seen at one junction end. V and J are TRBV11-3 and TRBJ2-3; tentative D call: TRBD1 (6 bases). There are 15 residues in the CDR3. The germline V gene has CDR1 SGHNT and CDR2 YENEEA. The CDR3 sequence is CAGSEDSGRPDTQYF. Written as DNA, the CDR3 is TGTGCCGGCAGCGAGGACAGTGGCCGCCCAGATACGCAGTATTTT.

As for this clonotype: A much larger clone differs from this one at a single base, so this may be a read error. The CDR3 DNA is TGTGCCAGCAGCTACAGCAGCTCTGGGGCCAACGTCCTGATTTTC. Protein: CASSYSSSGANVLIF. The chain recombines TRBV7-8 with TRBJ2-6; TRBD1 might be the D (5 bases). The CDR3 contains 15 residues. Germline V gives CDR1 SGHVS, CDR2 FQNEAQ.

As to this clonotype: Germline and junction disagree at one end, which may indicate a read error. The chain has TRBV4-1 and TRBJ1-1; perhaps TRBD1 as D (5 bases). Germline CDR1 and CDR2: MGHRA and YSYEKL. There are 15 residues in the CDR3. This CDR3 is CASSQTGAGNTEAFF. CDR3 nucleotide sequence: TGTGCCAGCAGCCAGACTGGGGCGGGAAACACTGAAGCTTTCTTT.

On this clonotype: This may be a read error, as it is one base from a much larger clone. V gene TRBV2 combines with J gene TRBJ2-7; D remains ambiguous. Trimming removed 3 bases at V and 4 bases at J, with 7 bases between. The CDR3 has 12 residues. Germline CDR1 is SNHLY and CDR2 is FYNNEI. The CDR3 spells CASSELDYEQYF. The CDR3 nucleotides are TGTGCCAGCAGTGAGTTGGATTACGAGCAGTACTTC.

As regards this clonotype: At one end, the junction sequence differs from germline, possibly due to a read error. The CDR3 DNA reads TGCGCCAGCAGCTTGGGGGACAACTATGGCTACATCTTC. Translating it yields CASSLGDNYGYIF. The V gene is TRBV5-1, the J gene TRBJ1-2, with D possibly matching TRBD1 (6 bases). Germline V gene sequence: CDR1 SGHRS, CDR2 YFSETQ. This CDR3 has 13 amino acids.

The rearrangement links TRBV7-9 to TRBJ2-1, with a tentative D call TRBD2 (5 bases). Germline assignment: CDR1 SEHNR and CDR2 FQNEAQ (reference sequence). This CDR3 comprises 15 residues. V lost 3 bases and J 9 bases, leaving 18 bases between the germline ends. CDR3 DNA: TGTGCCAGCAGCTTTGGTCTTGGACTGATTGGTGAGCAGTTCTTC. It codes for CASSFGLGLIGEQFF.

This clonotype was recorded at least ten times. CDR3 nucleotides: TGTGCCAGCAGACGGGGCCTAGGGGGCTCCTACAATGAGCAGTTCTTC. The encoded protein is CASRRGLGGSYNEQFF. The gene calls are TRBV6-5 and TRBJ2-1; D possibly corresponds to TRBD1 (6 bases). Germline V gives CDR1 MNHEY, CDR2 SVGAGI. Trimming left V 6 bases short and J 0 bases short, with 15 bases between. This CDR3 is 16 amino acids long.

There are a few counts of this clonotype. The J gene is TRBJ2-3, the V gene TRBV6-1; 10 nucleotides match TRBD1. The ends lost 11 bases at V and 4 bases at J; junction bases unmatched: 9. Germline V gives CDR1 MNHNS, CDR2 SASEGT. The CDR3 sequence is 14 residues long. Here the CDR3 reads CAGNVTGGPDTQYF. For the CDR3, the DNA is TGTGCCGGCAATGTGACAGGGGGCCCAGATACGCAGTATTTT.

Turning to this clonotype: Given the absence of the conserved phenylalanine or tryptophan at the CDR3 end, a read error is likely. The chain combines TRBV11-2 with TRBJ2-4; TRBD2 aligns across 8 bases. V lost 5 bases to trimming and J lost 9 bases; unmatched junction nucleotides: 12. There are 15 residues in the CDR3. From germline, CDR1 is SGHAT and CDR2 FQNNGV. CDR3 region: CASSLGTGLGGIQYY. The DNA for the CDR3 is TGTGCCAGCAGCCTAGGAACGGGACTAGGGGGCATTCAGTACTAC.

In its sample, this clonotype was seen many times. The chain recombines TRBV10-3 with TRBJ1-2; D is undetermined. From germline, CDR1 is ENHRY and CDR2 SYGVKD. This CDR3 is 14 amino acids long. The ends were cut back, 4 bases at V and 10 bases at J, with 19 bases in the middle. The chain's CDR3 is CAISGTRSPHDYTF. CDR3 nucleotide sequence: TGTGCCATCAGTGGAACTAGGAGCCCTCATGACTACACCTTC.

As regards this clonotype: An end of the junction differs from the germline gene, which may be a read error. The chain recombines TRBV14 with TRBJ2-1; D ambiguous. Germline CDR1 and CDR2: SGHDN and FVKESK. The CDR3 is 13 residues long. The CDR3 loop is CAGSQGPNNEQFF. The CDR3 DNA sequence: TGTGCCGGCAGCCAAGGGCCCAACAATGAGCAGTTCTTC.

The J gene is TRBJ2-7, the V gene TRBV4-1; the D call may be TRBD1 or TRBD2 (5 bases each). The CDR3 consists of 12 residues. The V and J ends lost 0 bases and 9 bases respectively, with 9 bases between them. Germline V gene lookup returns CDR1 MGHRA and CDR2 YSYEKL. CDR3 in amino acids: CASSQDRGTQYF. In DNA form, the CDR3 reads TGCGCCAGCAGCCAAGATCGGGGCACGCAGTACTTC.

For this clonotype: The CDR3 ends on some other residue instead of the conserved phenylalanine or tryptophan, so this is likely a read error. The CDR3 protein is CASSLGTGLVCIQYL. The CDR3 DNA reads as TGTGCCAGCAGCTTAGGAACGGGACTAGTGTGCATTCAGTACCTC. The chain joins TRBV11-2 to TRBJ2-4, with 8 nucleotides matching TRBD2. CDR1 is SGHAT, CDR2 FQNNGV, per germline. The V and J ends lost 1 base and 9 bases, in that order; junction bases with no gene match: 8. The CDR3 loop spans 15 amino acids.

This clonotype came up many times. The genes are TRBV6-6 and TRBJ2-3, with D tentatively TRBD1 or TRBD2 (5 bases each). This CDR3 has 14 amino acids. From germline, CDR1 is MNHNY and CDR2 SVGAGI (reference sequence). The V end lost 6 bases, the J end lost 6 bases, and 16 bases lay between the germline ends. This chain's CDR3 is CASSSPGRGDTQYF. CDR3 bases: TGTGCCAGCAGCTCCCCGGGACGTGGGGATACGCAGTATTTT.

The chain couples TRBV11-2 to TRBJ1-1; D unclear. The CDR3 length is 14 residues. Between the trimmed V and J ends, which lost 9 bases and 5 bases, there was a span of 19 bases. CDR1 and CDR2 from the germline V gene are SGHAT and FQNNGV. Here the CDR3 DNA reads TGTGCCAGAAGCATAGAGTACGGCGTAACTGAAGCTTTCTTT. Its protein product is CARSIEYGVTEAFF.

The chain has TRBV12-3 or TRBV12-4 and TRBJ2-7; D is unresolved. This CDR3 is 14 amino acids long. V was shortened by 10 bases and J by 3 bases, with 19 bases between the two germline ends. The CDR3: CAILQCGRRYEQYF. In DNA, the CDR3 is TGTGCCATCCTCCAGTGTGGGCGGCGCTACGAGCAGTACTTC.

As to this clonotype: A read error may be the cause here, since a much bigger clone is one base away. The CDR3 here is CGSSLDRDYGYTF. The CDR3, as DNA: TGTGGCAGCAGCTTAGACAGGGACTATGGCTACACCTTC. This chain joins TRBV13 and TRBJ1-2, with 7 bases fitting TRBD1. There are 13 residues in the CDR3. CDR1 and CDR2 from the germline V gene are PRHDT and FYEKMQ (reference sequence).

About this clonotype: This may come from a read error, since a much larger clone is one base off. DNA of the CDR3: TGTGCCAGCAACTTAGGAATCGGGGAGCTGTTTTTT. Translating gives CASNLGIGELFF. This sequence joins TRBV7-9 and TRBJ2-2; D not certain. This CDR3 has 12 residues. Germline loops: CDR1 SEHNR, CDR2 FQNEAQ (reference sequence).

In regard to this clonotype: Given the absence of the conserved phenylalanine or tryptophan at the CDR3 end, a read error is likely. No DNA is shown, since the ends of the CDR3 on it are uncertain; the CDR3 is the one TCRdb lists. V is TRBV11-2 and J is TRBJ1-1; TRBD1, the table's D call, was not compared with the DNA. The CDR3 numbers 17 amino acids, ends counted. Germline CDR1 is SGHAT and CDR2 is FQNNGV. The CDR3 spells CASSYSRPGAGNTEVFS.